Below are 5 T cell receptor beta chains sequenced from a single sample in a study of T cells expressing NK-cell markers. TCRdb reanalyzed the 5' RACE reads and collapses them to one entry per CDR3 protein, without DNA. The clone table shows about 260,000 distinct CDR3 sequences, with the ten largest holding 0.39%. The material sequenced was blood T cells: a sorted CD56 or NKG2C T cell subset, CD4+ or CD8+ T cells, or bulk PBMC T cells (not recorded which). These receptors originate from a man aged 18 to 29 in good health.

J is TRBJ2-5 and V is TRBV5-5. Germline V gene sequence: CDR1 SGHKS, CDR2 YYEKEE (reference sequence). This CDR3 is built from 14 residues. CDR3 sequence reads: CASSEQGYQETQYF.

The V call is TRBV9, the J call TRBJ1-1; TCRdb lists TRBD1, though no DNA is available to test this call. Germline assignment: CDR1 SGDLS and CDR2 YYNGEE. The CDR3 covers 13 residues. This chain's CDR3 is CASSPHRDSEAFF.

CDR3 sequence: CASSPGQLQQFF. V usage is TRBV6-5 and J usage is TRBJ2-1; TCRdb proposes TRBD1, but this gene call is untestable without DNA. The CDR3 extends over 12 amino acids. Germline CDR1 and CDR2: MNHEY and SVGAGI.

The chain recombines TRBV20-1 with TRBJ1-6. CDR1 is DFQATT and CDR2 is SNEGSKA in the germline V gene (reference sequence). The CDR3 has 15 amino acids. The CDR3 sequence: CSATVGDNKNSPLHF.

J is TRBJ1-4 and V is TRBV5-1; lacking DNA, the TRBD1 call made by TCRdb goes unchecked. This CDR3 spans 16 amino acids. Germline V gene sequence: CDR1 SGHRS, CDR2 YFSETQ. The CDR3 here is CASSPPTGTGDEKLFF.